This TCR beta chain came from a study of OX40 agonist ivuxolimab in advanced cancers. Study-level background: The patients got ivuxolimab, which is an agonistic anti-OX40 (CD134) antibody.

The J segment lost 4 bases and the V segment lost 3 bases, leaving 4 bases of the junction unmatched. Germline CDR1 LNHDA, CDR2 SQIVND (reference sequence). This CDR3 contains 15 residues. This table comes from immunoSEQ multiplex PCR, and its TCRdb copy is limited to in-frame clones, with some not included. The sample holds 35,000 to 40,000 clones, about 90% seen once. Here the sequenced sample was CD4+ or CD8+ T cells sorted from blood, taken in a trial of the OX40 agonist ivuxolimab. V is TRBV19 and J is TRBJ1-5, with 9 bases matching TRBD1. This TCR was recovered from an adult with an advanced solid tumor such as melanoma, head and neck, liver or kidney cancer. CDR3 sequence: CASSMGQGYNQPQHF. CDR3 DNA sequence: TGTGCCAGTAGTATGGGACAGGGTTATAATCAGCCCCAGCATTTT. The full variable domain, in which reference TRBV19 and TRBJ1-5 provide the parts outside the CDR3, is DGGITQSPKYLFRKEGQNVTLSCEQNLNHDAMYWYRQDPGQGLRLIYYSQIVNDFQKGDIAEGYSVSREKKESFPLTVTSAQKNPTAFYLCASSMGQGYNQPQHFGDGTRLSIL.